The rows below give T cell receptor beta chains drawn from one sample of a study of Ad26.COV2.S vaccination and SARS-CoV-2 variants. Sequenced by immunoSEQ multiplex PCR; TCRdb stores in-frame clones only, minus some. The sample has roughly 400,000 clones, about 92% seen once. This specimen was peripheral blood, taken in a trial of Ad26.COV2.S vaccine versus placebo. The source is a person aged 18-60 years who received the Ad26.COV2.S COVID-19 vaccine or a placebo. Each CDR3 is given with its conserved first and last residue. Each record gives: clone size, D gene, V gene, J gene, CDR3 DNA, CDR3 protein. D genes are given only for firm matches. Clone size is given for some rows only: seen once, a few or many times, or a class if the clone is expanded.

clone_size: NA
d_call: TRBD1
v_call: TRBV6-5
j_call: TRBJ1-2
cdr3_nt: TGTGCCAGCAGCCAGACCACAGGGGGCGCGGGTGGCTACACCTTC
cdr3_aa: CASSQTTGGAGGYTF

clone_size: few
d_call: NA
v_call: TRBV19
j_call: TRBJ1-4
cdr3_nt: TGTGCCAGCGGCAGGGGATTGTCTAATGAAAAACTGTTTTTT
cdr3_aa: CASGRGLSNEKLFF

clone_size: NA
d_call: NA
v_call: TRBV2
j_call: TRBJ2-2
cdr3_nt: TGTGCCAGCAGGGACAACAGGGTGGCCCCCGGGGAGCTGTTTTTT
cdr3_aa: CASRDNRVAPGELFF

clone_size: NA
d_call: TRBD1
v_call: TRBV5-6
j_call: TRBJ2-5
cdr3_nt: TGTGCCAGCAGGCCCAACAGGGGGATGACCCAGTACTTC
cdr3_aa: CASRPNRGMTQYF

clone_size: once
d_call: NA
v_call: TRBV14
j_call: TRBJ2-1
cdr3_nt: TGTGCCAGCAGCCAAGAGGGTGATGAGCAGTTCTTC
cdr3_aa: CASSQEGDEQFF

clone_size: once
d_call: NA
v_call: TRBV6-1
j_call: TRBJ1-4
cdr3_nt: TGTGCCAGCAGTGAACTGGGGAGGTTCGAAAAACTGTTTTTT
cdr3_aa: CASSELGRFEKLFF

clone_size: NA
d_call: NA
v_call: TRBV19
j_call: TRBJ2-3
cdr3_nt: TGTGCCAGTAGTAACCGGGACCCCTACACAGATACGCAGTATTTT
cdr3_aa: CASSNRDPYTDTQYF

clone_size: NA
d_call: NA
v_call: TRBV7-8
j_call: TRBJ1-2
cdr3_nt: TGTGCCAGCAGCCCCGAGGTAGGGGGCTATGGCTACACCTTC
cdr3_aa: CASSPEVGGYGYTF

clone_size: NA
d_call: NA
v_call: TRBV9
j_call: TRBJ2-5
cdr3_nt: TGTGCCAGCAGCGGCTACGGGATCCAAGAGACCCAGTACTTC
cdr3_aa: CASSGYGIQETQYF

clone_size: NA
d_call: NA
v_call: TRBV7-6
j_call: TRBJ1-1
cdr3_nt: TGTGCCAGCAGTTCCGGACAGACGGAGGGAACTGAAGCTTTCTTT
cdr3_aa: CASSSGQTEGTEAFF

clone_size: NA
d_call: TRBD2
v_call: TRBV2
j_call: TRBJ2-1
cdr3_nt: TGTGCCAGCAGGCGGTCCGGGACTACTCCCCCGTCTGAGCAGTTCTTC
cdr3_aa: CASRRSGTTPPSEQFF

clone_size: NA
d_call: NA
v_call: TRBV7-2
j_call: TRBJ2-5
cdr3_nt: TGTGCCAGCAGCTCCAGGACAGAGCAAGAGACCCAGTACTTC
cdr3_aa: CASSSRTEQETQYF

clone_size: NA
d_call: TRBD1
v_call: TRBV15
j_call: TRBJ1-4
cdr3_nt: TGTGCCACCAGCAGATCCACAGGGGGCTTGGACGAAAAACTGTTTTTT
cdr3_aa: CATSRSTGGLDEKLFF

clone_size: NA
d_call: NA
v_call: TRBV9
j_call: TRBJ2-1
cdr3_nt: TGTGCCAGCAGCGTAGAGGAGGGTATGAATGAGCAGTTCTTC
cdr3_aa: CASSVEEGMNEQFF

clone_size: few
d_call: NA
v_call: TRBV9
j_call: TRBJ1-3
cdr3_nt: TGTGCCAGCAGCTCCGAACCCGCTGGAAACACCATATATTTT
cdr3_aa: CASSSEPAGNTIYF